The source of this T cell receptor (beta chain) is a study of identical twins' blood T cells. CDR1 SGHAT and CDR2 FQNNGV come from the germline V gene. This CDR3 spans 16 amino acids. The V gene lost 1 base and the J gene lost 1 base, with 13 bases spanning the gap. The three twin pairs were reared together, likely meeting the same infections. Findings of the study overall: V gene usage reportedly matched far better within twin pairs than unrelated donors.

TCRdb analysed the 5' RACE reads with MiXCR anew, one entry per CDR3 protein. The repertoire has 350,000 to 400,000 distinct CDR3 sequences, approximately 30% of them found once; the top ten carry roughly 6.1%. This clonotype has a count of ten or more. The antigen is undetermined. Sequenced sample: PBMCs. This TCR was sampled from a woman aged 18 to 49 in good health. The chain carries TRBV11-2 and TRBJ1-2; D is ambiguous. CDR3 loop: CASSLVTFSFNYGYTF. The CDR3 DNA sequence: TGTGCCAGCAGCTTAGTCACGTTTAGTTTTAACTATGGCTACACCTTC.